This is a list of T cell receptor beta chains from one sample in a study of cytomegalovirus exposure and HLA in healthy donors. Assay used: immunoSEQ multiplex PCR; TCRdb lists only in-frame clones, some missing. The data show 120,000 to 150,000 clones, less than 90% seen once. Material for sequencing was PBMCs. All receptors derive from a boy aged 2 to 10 in good health and CMV-seronegative. The conserved cysteine and the conserved F or W are not part of the CDR3 here.

CDR3 length: 13
V gene: TRBV7-9
J gene: TRBJ1-3
CDR3 protein: ASSSQGVSGNTIY

CDR3 length: 11
V gene: TRBV7-9
J gene: TRBJ2-3
CDR3 protein: SSSLVGADTQY

CDR3 length: 13
V gene: TRBV7-2
J gene: TRBJ2-2
CDR3 protein: ASSRGVSNTGELF

CDR3 length: 15
V gene: TRBV29-1
J gene: TRBJ2-1
CDR3 protein: SVEMRLAGYSRNEQF

CDR3 length: 11
V gene: TRBV11-2
J gene: TRBJ2-7
CDR3 protein: ASSFGGFYEQY

CDR3 length: 15
V gene: TRBV12-5
J gene: TRBJ2-4
CDR3 protein: ASGLFSSGKLLGIQY

CDR3 length: 11
V gene: TRBV7-9
J gene: TRBJ2-1
CDR3 protein: ASRLAGGTEQF

CDR3 length: 13
V gene: TRBV28
J gene: TRBJ2-2
CDR3 protein: ASSLLQGNTGELF

CDR3 length: 15
V gene: TRBV28
J gene: TRBJ2-6
CDR3 protein: ASSRLGQGEEANVLT

CDR3 length: 17
V gene: TRBV19
J gene: TRBJ2-7
CDR3 protein: ASPTSGGARRILTYEQY